The rows below give T cell receptor beta chains drawn from one sample of a study of blood T cell repertoires in COVID-19. Some clones are missing from TCRdb's copy, which holds only in-frame ones; the method was immunoSEQ multiplex PCR. The top ten clones hold about 18% of a sample with roughly 95,000 clones, 82% of them seen once. The material sequenced was peripheral blood. The receptors come from an elderly man with acute or convalescent COVID-19. Both conserved end residues are part of each CDR3. The listing skips clone size in some rows; elsewhere it reads once, few, many or a size class.

cdr3_length clone_size v_call cdr3_aa
16 . TRBV18 CASSVGQGIAGNTIYF
15 . TRBV24-1 CATGIFGRGIGELFF
13 . TRBV7-2 CASSLDRNNEQFF
15 few TRBV6-4 CASSDDRTGVYGYTF
16 . TRBV6-1 CASSEGAASSTDTQYF
16 . TRBV19 CASSWGPPTGNQPQHF
15 . TRBV4-3 CASSLGTLAKNIQYF
14 . TRBV6-2/TRBV6-3 CASSSGVLPYGYTF
14 . TRBV10-3 CAISESELTQPQHF
15 . TRBV19 CASSAGTGGAGGYTF
16 . TRBV10-3 CAISEATPGSQETQYF
14 . TRBV5-6 CASSMTGFNQPQHF
14 few TRBV15 CATCLDRGKEKLFF
16 . TRBV5-6 CASSPFSEGWNSPLHF
15 . TRBV25-1 CASNTDRGSGTEAFF
14 few TRBV30 CALETFSGANVLTF
14 few TRBV5-1 CASRLGQTNEKLFF
16 few TRBV5-1 CASSLDVAGSGNEQFF
15 . TRBV2 CASRLTSVSYNEQFF
15 . TRBV7-2 CASSLNLPGTYGYTF
16 . TRBV28 CASSYLTGGRDYGYTF
14 few TRBV9 CASSTTQVTGELFF
16 . TRBV10-3 CAISESGRGWTDTQYF
15 . TRBV9 CASSVVGLAHNEQFF
11 . TRBV20-1 CSASGRYEQYF
15 . TRBV5-1 CASSLTMEGSSEQYF
12 . TRBV2 CASRYQEDTQYF
15 . TRBV9 CASSVDQGAKETQYF
14 . TRBV5-1 CASSLVRGPYEQYF
15 . TRBV19 CASSIKSGNQETQYF
16 . TRBV9 CASSLEPLGFYNEQFF
14 many TRBV2 CASSERATGNTIYF
14 . TRBV6-5 CASRSSGGVTEAFF
12 few TRBV28 CASQRGGDGYTF
15 . TRBV11-2 CASSPTGYANEKLFF
16 . TRBV6-6 CASSSGQGISTDTQYF
17 . TRBV10-1 CASSEGSGAGALNEQFF
15 . TRBV9 CASSVTSGGLNEQFF
14 once TRBV5-4 CASSLATGNTEAFF
18 once TRBV21-1 CAKKGGGQELHSNQPQHF
12 . TRBV6-2/TRBV6-3 CASSPQRRGYTF
14 . TRBV11-1 CASSSGQEDEKLFF
15 . TRBV4-1 CASSQQGALNYGYTF
14 . TRBV7-2 CASSGGTGGETQYF
15 few TRBV6-6 CASSPSGTGSSPLHF
15 . TRBV5-1 CASSLDSTNTGELFF
16 once TRBV4-3 CASSQATGFTYNEQFF
18 once TRBV15 CATSRAFSGGAEANVLTF
15 . TRBV6-4 CASSDSSWGHTEAFF
14 . TRBV30 CAWSLLAGVGEQFF
15 . TRBV6-1 CASSERHITFYEQYF
14 . TRBV5-1 CASVTGGPTDTQYF
17 . TRBV6-4 CASSYFLGQGCTDTQYF
16 . TRBV7-2 CASSLAGQGPQETQYF
14 few TRBV19 CASSKREGNTEAFF
15 . TRBV7-2 CASSFGQEFYNEQFF
11 . TRBV7-8 CASSSYGAQYF
13 . TRBV19 CASSGSSTDTQYF
14 . TRBV7-9 CASSSTGSGTEAFF
13 . TRBV6-5 CASNLDRFGEAFF